Presented here are 17 T cell receptor beta chains from one specimen sequenced in a study of identical twins. In TCRdb, the 5' RACE reads were re-called with MiXCR into one record per CDR3 protein. This sample has 400,000 to 550,000 distinct CDR3 sequences; less than 25% occur once, and the top ten carry 0.91%. Separately, the same data were catalogued under a study of T cells expressing NK-cell markers.

The source material was CD4+ T cells sorted from blood. These receptors were taken from a woman aged 18-29 years in good health.

The CDR3 reads CASSRGQGAVGELFF. The CDR3, as DNA: TGTGCCAGCAGCCGGGGACAGGGGGCCGTCGGGGAGCTGTTTTTT. The chain carries TRBV3-1 and TRBJ2-2; 12 positions agree with TRBD1. The CDR3 length is 15 residues. Germline loops: CDR1 LGHDT, CDR2 YNNKEL (reference sequence). The J segment lost 7 bases and the V segment lost 4 bases, leaving 4 bases of the junction unmatched.

This clonotype was found a few times. J is TRBJ1-5 and V is TRBV7-2, with unresolved D. CDR1 is SGHTA, CDR2 FQGNSA, per germline. Trimming cost V 3 bases and J 6 bases, with 15 bases left between them. The CDR3 loop spans 15 amino acids. DNA for the CDR3: TGTGCCAGCAGCTTCGTGATAAAGGGCAGTCAGCCCCAGCATTTT. Encoded protein: CASSFVIKGSQPQHF.

The V and J genes are TRBV7-2 and TRBJ1-1, with D possibly being TRBD1 (6 bases). CDR1 is SGHTA, CDR2 FQGNSA, per germline. The CDR3 contains 14 residues. Trimming took 5 bases from V and 6 from J, leaving 16 bases between them. The CDR3, as DNA: TGTGCCAGCAGCGTCAGGGGTTCTCTTTCTGAAGCTTTCTTT. Protein product: CASSVRGSLSEAFF.

The count of this clonotype is one. V gene TRBV6-2 or TRBV6-3 combines with J gene TRBJ2-7; no firm D call. The CDR3 totals 11 residues. Trimming left V 0 bases short and J 8 bases short, with 5 bases between. Germline V gene sequence: CDR1 MNHEY, CDR2 SVGEGT. CDR3 loop: CASSYSVQQYF. Here the CDR3 DNA reads TGTGCCAGCAGTTACTCCGTACAGCAGTACTTC.

The chain combines TRBV10-2 with TRBJ1-1; 7 positions agree with TRBD1. The CDR3 runs 13 residues. In germline, CDR1 is WSHSY, CDR2 SAAADI. The V gene end was trimmed by 5 bases and the J gene end by 7 bases; junction bases not matched to a gene: 7. The chain's CDR3 is CASSPQGQGEAFF. DNA for the CDR3: TGCGCCAGCAGTCCACAGGGGCAGGGTGAAGCTTTCTTT.

The sample holds a few counts of this clonotype. V is TRBV7-2 and J is TRBJ2-2; D is possibly TRBD2 (6 bases). The V end lost 4 bases, the J end lost 0 bases, and 12 bases lay between the germline ends. Germline CDR1 reads SGHTA; CDR2 reads FQGNSA. This CDR3 is built from 16 residues. The CDR3, as DNA: TGTGCCAGCAGCTATCTCGGGGGAGCGAACACCGGGGAGCTGTTTTTT. Residues: CASSYLGGANTGELFF.

This clonotype was detected only a few times. The gene calls are TRBV20-1 and TRBJ1-6; 9 nucleotides match TRBD1. CDR3 length: 14 amino acids. Germline V CDR1 and CDR2: DFQATT, SNEGSKA (reference sequence). The trim removed 6 bases at V and 4 bases at J, leaving 4 bases unmatched. The CDR3 sequence: CSAMDRGYNSPLHF. In nucleotides, the CDR3 is TGCAGTGCCATGGACAGGGGATATAATTCACCCCTCCACTTT.

This clonotype has only a few counts. This rearrangement joins TRBV12-3 or TRBV12-4 to TRBJ1-6; D gene ambiguous. V was shortened by 6 bases and J by 9 bases, with 15 bases between the two germline ends. The CDR3 totals 14 residues. The CDR3 sequence: CASSPGRVSSPLHF. CDR3 in DNA: TGTGCCAGCAGCCCCGGGCGTGTAAGTTCACCCCTCCACTTT.

The V and J genes are TRBV12-3 or TRBV12-4 and TRBJ2-7, with a tentative D call TRBD2 (5 bases). The CDR3 consists of 13 residues. V was shortened by 5 bases and J by 6 bases, with 14 bases between the two germline ends. The CDR3 here is CASSQSGSPEQYF. The CDR3 DNA reads as TGTGCCAGCAGTCAGAGCGGATCCCCCGAGCAGTACTTC.

In this sample, this clonotype turned up a few times. V is TRBV20-1 and J is TRBJ1-1, with 8 nucleotides matching TRBD1. This CDR3 contains 14 residues. CDR1 is DFQATT and CDR2 is SNEGSKA in the germline V gene (reference sequence). V gave up 5 bases and J gave up 4 bases; unmatched junction bases: 9. For the CDR3, the DNA is TGCAGTGCTGGGCAGACAGGGGAATCCACTGAAGCTTTCTTT. It is translated as CSAGQTGESTEAFF.

The table lists this clonotype with many counts. The J gene is TRBJ1-2, the V gene TRBV12-3 or TRBV12-4; D might be TRBD1 (5 bases). The CDR3 has 14 residues. V dropped 5 bases and J dropped 2 bases, with 12 bases sitting between them. The CDR3 nucleotides read TGTGCCAGCAGTGCCCGACAGAGGAACTATGGCTACACCTTC. Its protein is CASSARQRNYGYTF.

There are a few counts of this clonotype. The J gene is TRBJ2-1, the V gene TRBV7-6; 7 bases align to TRBD1. V shed 4 bases, J shed 0 bases, and the junction held 15 bases outside the gene matches. Germline CDR1 reads SGHVS; CDR2 reads FNYEAQ. This CDR3 region has 19 residues. The CDR3, as DNA: TGTGCCAGCAGCTCCAAGAGGACAGGACACTCGAGCTCCTACAATGAGCAGTTCTTC. Protein product: CASSSKRTGHSSSYNEQFF.

This clonotype was detected a few times. The chain joins TRBV10-1 to TRBJ2-1; 8 nucleotides agree with TRBD2. Germline loops: CDR1 WNHNN, CDR2 SYGVQD (reference sequence). The CDR3 contains 13 residues. With 6 bases clipped from V and 9 bases from J, the junction kept 7 bases outside the gene matches. CDR3 residues: CASSRIAGSEQFF. The CDR3 coding sequence is TGCGCCAGCAGCCGAATAGCGGGAAGTGAGCAGTTCTTC.

At least ten counts were recorded for this clonotype. The DNA for the CDR3 is TGTGCCAGCAGCCAAACAGATACGCAGTATTTT. This sequence encodes CASSQTDTQYF. V gene TRBV4-2 combines with J gene TRBJ2-3; no firm D call. From germline, CDR1 is LGHNA and CDR2 YNFKEQ. The length of the CDR3 is 11 residues. Trimming left V 2 bases short and J 3 bases short, with 0 bases between.

This clonotype showed up just a few times. The V and J genes are TRBV6-1 and TRBJ1-5, with D maybe TRBD1 (5 bases). Germline V gives CDR1 MNHNS, CDR2 SASEGT. The V and J ends lost 6 bases and 0 bases respectively, with 12 bases between them. The CDR3 has 15 residues. The CDR3 region has the DNA TGTGCCAGCAGAGACAGAACATTTAGCAATCAGCCCCAGCATTTT. Translation: CASRDRTFSNQPQHF.

The chain has TRBV20-1 and TRBJ2-1, with unresolved D. Trimming removed 8 bases from V and 9 bases from J, with 17 bases in between. The CDR3 has 12 residues. Per germline, CDR1 DFQATT and CDR2 SNEGSKA (reference sequence). The CDR3 sequence is CSQRAGRGEQFF. The CDR3, as DNA: TGCAGTCAACGGGCCGGTCGCGGTGAGCAGTTCTTC.

This clonotype has a handful of counts. The rearrangement uses TRBV10-3 and TRBJ1-2, with a possible D match to TRBD1 (5 bases). Trimming shortened V by 8 bases and J by 7 bases, and 11 bases separated the two germline ends. The length of the CDR3 is 11 residues. Germline CDR1 is ENHRY and CDR2 is SYGVKD. The CDR3 nucleotides read TGTGCCATCGGTGGGGGGGGTGGCTACACCTTC. This codes for CAIGGGGGYTF.